This TCR beta chain comes out of a study of CD8 T cells in Susac syndrome. The CDR3 length is 13 residues. Germline CDR1 KGHDR, CDR2 SFDVKD. V lost 6 bases, J lost 5 bases, and 12 bases lay in between. RNA totalling roughly 0.45 to 1 ug underwent reverse transcription with random hexamers. TCRdb passed the immunoSEQ multiplex PCR reads through MiXCR, listing each CDR3 protein once. The table lists 170,000 or so distinct CDR3 sequences, roughly 94% of them singletons. The chain links TRBV24-1 to TRBJ2-5; D is undetermined. The specimen sequenced was CD4+ T cells from PBMCs. The source of this sequence is a human donor with Susac syndrome. CDR3 protein: CATSFGPFETQYF. Here the CDR3 DNA reads TGTGCCACCAGTTTTGGGCCGTTTGAGACCCAGTACTTC.